This T cell receptor (beta chain) was sequenced for a study of CD8 T cells in ankylosing spondylitis. Via MiXCR, TCRdb re-called the 5' RACE reads, giving one row per CDR3 protein. The sample holds some 450,000 distinct CDR3 sequences, approximately 17% seen once. Broader study findings: Fewer than ten highly homologous variants made up a TCR beta motif, and this motif appeared characteristic of ankylosing spondylitis blood. Disease-linked clones were reportedly significantly enriched in matched ankylosing spondylitis synovial fluid.

Remarks on this clonotype: The antigen remains undetermined.

The CDR3 covers 15 residues. J lost 9 bases, V lost 3 bases, and 10 bases had no gene match. Germline CDR1 SGHRS, CDR2 YFSETQ. The material sequenced was blood, either unsorted or a sorted T cell fraction (not recorded which). This sequence was found in a male donor with ankylosing spondylitis. The chain combines TRBV5-1 with TRBJ2-1; the match to TRBD2 covers 9 bases. The CDR3 here is CASSWAGGGEVEQFF. The CDR3 nucleotides are TGCGCCAGCAGCTGGGCCGGCGGGGGGGAGGTTGAGCAGTTCTTC.